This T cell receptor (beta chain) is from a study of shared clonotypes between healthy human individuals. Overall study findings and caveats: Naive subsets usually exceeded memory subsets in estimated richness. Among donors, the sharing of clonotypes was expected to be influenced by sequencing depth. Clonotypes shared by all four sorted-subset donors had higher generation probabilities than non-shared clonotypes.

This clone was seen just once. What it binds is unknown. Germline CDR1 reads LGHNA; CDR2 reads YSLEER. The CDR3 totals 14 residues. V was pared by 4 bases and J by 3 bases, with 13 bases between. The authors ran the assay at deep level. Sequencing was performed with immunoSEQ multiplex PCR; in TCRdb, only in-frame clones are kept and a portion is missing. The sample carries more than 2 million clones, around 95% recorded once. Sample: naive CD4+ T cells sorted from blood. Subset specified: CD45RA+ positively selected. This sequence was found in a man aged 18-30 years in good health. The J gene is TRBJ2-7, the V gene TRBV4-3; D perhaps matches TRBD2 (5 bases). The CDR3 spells CASSLSGKNYEQYF. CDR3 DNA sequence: TGCGCCAGCAGCCTCTCCGGGAAGAACTACGAGCAGTACTTC.